This T cell receptor (beta chain) came from a study of post-analysis software for immune sequencing data. The study's findings and limits: Significantly decreased normalized Chao1 diversity was recorded for multiple sclerosis patients relative to controls. TRBV5-6, TRBV5-1 and TRBV20-1 were among four or five TRBV segments more frequent in patients than controls.

On this clonotype: Its antigen remains unknown.

Germline V lookup: CDR1 LGHNA, CDR2 YSLEER. The germline V and J ends were trimmed by 0 bases and 4 bases, with 23 bases remaining between them. The CDR3 is 19 residues long. Presence of unique molecular identifiers characterized the TCR beta cDNA libraries. TCRdb independently ran MiXCR on the PCR reads; one entry per CDR3 protein. In the table there are approximately 630,000 distinct CDR3 sequences, approximately 60% of which are singletons. This chain connects TRBV4-3 to TRBJ2-3; D is unclear. Sequenced input: blood. The source of this sequence is a girl aged 2-9 years with multiple sclerosis. CDR3 loop: CASSQDVVLTRSEPDTQYF. In DNA, the CDR3 is TGCGCCAGCAGCCAAGATGTAGTTCTTACCAGGTCAGAGCCAGATACGCAGTATTTT.